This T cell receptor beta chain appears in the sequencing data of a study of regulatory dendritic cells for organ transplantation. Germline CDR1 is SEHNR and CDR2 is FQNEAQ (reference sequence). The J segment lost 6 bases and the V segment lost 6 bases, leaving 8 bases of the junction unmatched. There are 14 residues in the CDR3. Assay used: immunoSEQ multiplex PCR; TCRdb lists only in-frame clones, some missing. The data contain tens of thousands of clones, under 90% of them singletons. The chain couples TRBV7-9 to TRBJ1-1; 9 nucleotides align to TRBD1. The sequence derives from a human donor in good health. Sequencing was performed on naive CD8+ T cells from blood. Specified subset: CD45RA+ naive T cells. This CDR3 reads CASRPGTGSAEAFF. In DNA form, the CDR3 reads TGTGCCAGCAGACCAGGGACAGGGAGCGCTGAAGCTTTCTTT.